These 8 T cell receptor beta chains were sequenced from one sample in a study of shared clonotypes between healthy human individuals. Some clones are missing from TCRdb's copy, which holds only in-frame ones; the method was immunoSEQ multiplex PCR. The sample includes approximately 1,500,000 clones, approximately 96% seen only once; the top ten take roughly 1.2%. Sequenced sample: naive CD4+ T cells sorted from blood. The sample's subset: CD45RA+ positively selected. The receptors were gathered from a young man in good health.

The genes are TRBV14 and TRBJ2-7; D is undetermined. Trimming took 0 bases from V and 4 from J, leaving 7 bases between them. The germline V gene has CDR1 SGHDN and CDR2 FVKESK. This CDR3 has 13 residues. For the CDR3, the DNA is TGTGCCAGCAGCCAAGAACAGCTTTACGAGCAGTACTTC. It yields the protein CASSQEQLYEQYF.

Concerning this clone itself: Germline is not matched at one junction end, which may reflect a read error. The V gene is TRBV27, the J gene TRBJ2-5; D is perhaps TRBD1 (6 bases). The germline CDR1 and CDR2 sequences are MNHEY and SMNVEV (reference sequence). This CDR3 is 17 amino acids long. CDR3 amino acids: CASSLIGVWDNQQTQYF. The CDR3 DNA sequence: TGTGCCAGCAGTTTAATCGGGGTCTGGGACAACCAACAGACCCAGTACTTC.

The V call is TRBV7-3, the J call TRBJ2-2; D unclear. This CDR3 has 17 amino acids. Germline-derived CDR1 and CDR2 are SGHTA and FQGTGA. Trimming took off 6 bases at V and 3 bases at J, with 20 bases between the two ends. CDR3 DNA sequence: TGTGCCAGCAGTCTAAAGTCCGGCATTTGGTACACCGGGGAGCTGTTTTTT. As protein: CASSLKSGIWYTGELFF.

This chain uses TRBV5-8 with TRBJ2-7; 13 bases are a match to TRBD2. The length of the CDR3 is 16 residues. CDR1 and CDR2 (germline): SGHTS, YDEGEE. J lost 6 bases, V lost 4 bases, and 10 bases had no gene match. The CDR3, as DNA: TGTGCCAGCAGCCGGCCAACTAGCGGGAGGGGTGGCGAGCAGTACTTC. Amino acids: CASSRPTSGRGGEQYF. The variable domain in full, completed from reference TRBV5-8 and TRBJ2-7, reads EAGVTQSPTHLIKTRGQQATLRCSPISGHTSVYWYQQALGLGLQFLLWYDEGEERNRGNFPPRFSGRQFPNYSSELNVNALELEDSALYLCASSRPTSGRGGEQYFGPGTRLTVT.

V usage is TRBV30 and J usage is TRBJ1-1; D call uncertain. V dropped 5 bases and J dropped 12 bases, with 19 bases sitting between them. The CDR3 length is 12 residues. In germline, CDR1 is GTSNPN, CDR2 SVGIG (reference sequence). CDR3 bases: TGTGCCTGGGCCCATTATCGACGTATAACTTTCTTT. Translation gives CAWAHYRRITFF.

The genes are TRBV5-1 and TRBJ2-5; TRBD1 aligns across 7 bases. CDR1 SGHRS and CDR2 YFSETQ come from the germline V gene. CDR3 length: 15 amino acids. V dropped 2 bases and J dropped 3; count of bases not matched to a gene: 7. CDR3 residues: CASSFPTGTEETQYF. Here the CDR3 DNA reads TGCGCCAGCAGCTTCCCTACCGGGACAGAAGAGACCCAGTACTTC.

The chain couples TRBV7-6 to TRBJ2-5; 9 bases match TRBD1. In germline, CDR1 is SGHVS, CDR2 FNYEAQ. CDR3 size: 15 residues. V shed 7 bases and J 9 bases; nucleotides not matched to a gene: 15. The CDR3: CASTLRDRGERPQYF. The CDR3 DNA sequence: TGTGCCAGCACCCTTCGCGACAGGGGGGAAAGGCCCCAGTACTTC.

The V call is TRBV11-2, the J call TRBJ1-1; possibly TRBD1 for D (6 bases). The CDR3 length is 14 residues. V was clipped by 2 bases and J by 1 base, with 8 bases between them. Germline CDR1 reads SGHAT; CDR2 reads FQNNGV. CDR3 nucleotide sequence: TGTGCCAGCAGCTTACAGGGGCGGAACACTGAAGCTTTCTTT. Protein: CASSLQGRNTEAFF.